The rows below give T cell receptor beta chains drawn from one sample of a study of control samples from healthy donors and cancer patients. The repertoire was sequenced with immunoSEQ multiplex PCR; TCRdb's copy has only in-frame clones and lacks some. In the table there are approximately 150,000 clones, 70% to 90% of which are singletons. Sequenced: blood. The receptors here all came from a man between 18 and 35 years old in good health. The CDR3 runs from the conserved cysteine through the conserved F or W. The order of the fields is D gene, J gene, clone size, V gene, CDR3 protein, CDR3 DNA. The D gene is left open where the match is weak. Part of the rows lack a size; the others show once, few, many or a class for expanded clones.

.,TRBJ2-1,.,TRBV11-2,CASSSRLLYNEQFF,TGTGCCAGCAGCTCCCGGCTCTTGTACAATGAGCAGTTCTTC
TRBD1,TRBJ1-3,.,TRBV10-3,CAITDHPGGDLDTIYF,TGTGCCATCACCGACCATCCAGGGGGAGATCTGGACACCATATATTTT
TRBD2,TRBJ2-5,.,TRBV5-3,CARRGAGGIQETQYF,TGTGCCAGAAGGGGAGCGGGGGGTATTCAAGAGACCCAGTACTTC
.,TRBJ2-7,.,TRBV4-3,CASSQDFSGPYEQYF,TGCGCCAGCAGCCAAGATTTTTCCGGGCCCTACGAGCAGTACTTC
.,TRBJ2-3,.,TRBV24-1,CATSEPGPQRADTQYF,TGTGCCACCAGTGAGCCGGGACCCCAAAGGGCAGATACGCAGTATTTT
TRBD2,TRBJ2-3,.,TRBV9,CASSFAGGQGDTQYF,TGTGCCAGCAGTTTTGCGGGGGGGCAAGGAGATACGCAGTATTTT
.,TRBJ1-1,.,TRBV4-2,CASSQDLAGGTEAFF,TGTGCCAGCAGCCAAGATCTGGCGGGGGGCACTGAAGCTTTCTTT
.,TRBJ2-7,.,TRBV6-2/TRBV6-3,CASSRDLWEQYF,TGTGCCAGCAGTCGGGACCTGTGGGAGCAGTACTTC
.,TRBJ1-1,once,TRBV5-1,CASSIKQNTEAFF,TGCGCCAGCAGCATAAAACAGAACACTGAAGCTTTCTTT
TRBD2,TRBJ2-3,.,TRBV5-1,CASSSGRGSTDTQYF,TGCGCCAGCAGCTCCGGGCGGGGGAGCACAGATACGCAGTATTTT
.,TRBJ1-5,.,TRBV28,CASTELRGSNQPQHF,TGTGCCAGCACGGAACTCAGGGGAAGCAATCAGCCCCAGCATTTT
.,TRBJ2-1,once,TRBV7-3,CASSLRTPEDEQFF,TGTGCTAGCAGCTTAAGGACTCCTGAGGATGAGCAGTTCTTC
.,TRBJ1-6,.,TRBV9,CASSVSSGQGGSPLHF,TGTGCCAGCAGCGTAAGTTCTGGACAAGGAGGTTCACCCCTCCACTTT
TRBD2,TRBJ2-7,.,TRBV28,CASSSPTSGGAYEQYF,TGTGCCAGCAGTTCTCCGACTAGCGGGGGGGCGTACGAGCAGTACTTC
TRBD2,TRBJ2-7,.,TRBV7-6,CASSLEAGGYEQYF,TGTGCCAGCAGCTTAGAGGCGGGGGGCTACGAGCAGTACTTC
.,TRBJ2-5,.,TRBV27,CASSSRTRTETQYF,TGTGCCAGCAGTTCGCGGACCAGAACGGAGACCCAGTACTTC
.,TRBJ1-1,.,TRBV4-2,CASSQEGRGNTEAFF,TGTGCCAGCAGCCAAGAGGGAAGGGGAAACACTGAAGCTTTCTTT
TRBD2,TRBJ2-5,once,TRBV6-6,CASSRTSGGMETQYF,TGTGCCAGCAGTCGGACTAGCGGGGGGATGGAGACCCAGTACTTC
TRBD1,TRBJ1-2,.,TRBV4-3,CASSHGQGVYGYTF,TGCGCCAGCAGCCACGGACAGGGGGTGTATGGCTACACCTTC
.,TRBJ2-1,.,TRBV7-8,CASSLKLGGRPGNEQFF,TGTGCCAGCAGCTTAAAGTTGGGGGGGCGCCCAGGGAATGAGCAGTTCTTC
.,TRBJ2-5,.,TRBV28,CASSFGLQETQYF,TGTGCCAGCAGTTTCGGTCTACAAGAGACCCAGTACTTC
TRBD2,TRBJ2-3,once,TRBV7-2,CASRLAGGTDTQYF,TGTGCCAGCAGACTAGCGGGGGGCACAGATACGCAGTATTTT
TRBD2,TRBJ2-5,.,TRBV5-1,CASSFWGLADATQYF,TGCGCCAGCAGCTTTTGGGGACTAGCGGACGCCACCCAGTACTTC
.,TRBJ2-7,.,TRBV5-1,CASSLVVSPYEQYF,TGCGCCAGCAGCTTGGTAGTTTCCCCCTACGAGCAGTACTTC
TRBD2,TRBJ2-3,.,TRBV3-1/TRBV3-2,CASSQGLAGGGGTDTQYF,TGTGCCAGCAGCCAAGGACTAGCGGGGGGCGGGGGCACAGATACGCAGTATTTT
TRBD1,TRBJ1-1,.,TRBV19,CASSYSGQGNTEAFF,TGTGCCAGTAGTTATTCAGGACAGGGGAACACTGAAGCTTTCTTT
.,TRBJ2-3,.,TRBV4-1,CASSQGVRGRYF,TGCGCCAGCAGCCAGGGGGTACGGGGAAGGTATTTT
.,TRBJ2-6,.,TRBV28,CASSLGGLGANVLTF,TGTGCCAGCAGTTTAGGGGGGTTGGGGGCCAACGTCCTGACTTTC
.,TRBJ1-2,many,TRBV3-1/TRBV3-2,CASSPIADRLYGYTF,TGTGCCAGCAGCCCAATCGCGGACCGACTCTATGGCTACACCTTC
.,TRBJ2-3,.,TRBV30,CAWSVLRGTDTQYF,TGTGCCTGGAGTGTACTGCGGGGCACAGATACGCAGTATTTT
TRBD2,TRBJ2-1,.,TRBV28,CASSLPPSPTSGAHNEQFF,TGTGCCAGCAGTTTACCCCCATCCCCGACTAGCGGGGCCCACAATGAGCAGTTCTTC
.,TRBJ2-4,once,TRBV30,CAWSPRGAKNIQYF,TGTGCCTGGAGTCCCAGGGGAGCCAAAAACATTCAGTACTTC
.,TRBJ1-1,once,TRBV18,CASSPRRTEAFF,TGTGCCAGCTCACCACGCAGGACCGAAGCTTTCTTT
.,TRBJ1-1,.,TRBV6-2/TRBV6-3,CASSRTGINTEAFF,TGTGCCAGCAGTCGTACAGGGATAAACACTGAAGCTTTCTTT
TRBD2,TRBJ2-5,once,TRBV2,CASSDRTKGRVKETQYF,TGTGCCAGCAGTGATAGAACCAAAGGGAGGGTTAAAGAGACCCAGTACTTC
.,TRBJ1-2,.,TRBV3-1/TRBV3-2,CASSQEWGAEGYGYTF,TGTGCCAGCAGCCAAGAGTGGGGGGCGGAAGGGTATGGCTACACCTTC
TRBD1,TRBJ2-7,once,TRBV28,CASRPDRVREQYF,TGTGCCAGCAGACCCGACAGGGTACGCGAGCAGTACTTC
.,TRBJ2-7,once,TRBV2,CATGDAPYEQYF,TGTGCCACCGGGGACGCCCCCTACGAGCAGTACTTC
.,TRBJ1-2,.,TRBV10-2,CASSESSTSYGYTF,TGCGCCAGCAGTGAGTCTAGTACAAGCTATGGCTACACCTTC
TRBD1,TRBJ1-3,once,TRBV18,CASSPTGYGNTIYF,TGTGCCAGCTCACCGACAGGGTACGGAAACACCATATATTTT
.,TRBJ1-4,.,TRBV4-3,CASSQDLGQGTNEKLFF,TGCGCCAGCAGCCAAGATCTGGGGCAGGGGACTAATGAAAAACTGTTTTTT
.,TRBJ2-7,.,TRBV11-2,CASSLDRASTYEQYF,TGTGCCAGCAGCTTAGACAGGGCCTCGACCTACGAGCAGTACTTC
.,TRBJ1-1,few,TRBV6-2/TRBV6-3,CASSYGEAGTEAFF,TGTGCCAGCAGTTACGGGGAAGCGGGCACTGAAGCTTTCTTT
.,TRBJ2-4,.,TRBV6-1,CASSEQEENIQYF,TGTGCCAGCAGTGAACAGGAAGAAAACATTCAGTACTTC
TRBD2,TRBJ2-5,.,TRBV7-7,CASSSLGGETQYF,TGTGCTAGCAGCTCCTTGGGGGGGGAGACCCAGTACTTC
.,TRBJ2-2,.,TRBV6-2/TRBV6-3,CASSTYTGELFF,TGTGCCAGCAGCACCTACACCGGGGAGCTGTTTTTT
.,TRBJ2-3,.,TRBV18,CASSTRQTDTQYF,TGTGCCAGCTCAACCCGACAAACAGATACGCAGTATTTT
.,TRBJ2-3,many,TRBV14,CASSQESGVGTDTQYF,TGTGCCAGCAGCCAAGAGTCCGGGGTCGGGACAGATACGCAGTATTTT
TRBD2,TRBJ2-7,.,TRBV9,CASSPSGGPYEQYF,TGTGCCAGCAGCCCTAGCGGGGGGCCCTACGAGCAGTACTTC
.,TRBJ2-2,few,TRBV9,CASRQGVDTGELFF,TGTGCCAGCAGACAGGGTGTCGACACCGGGGAGCTGTTTTTT
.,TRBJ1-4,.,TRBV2,CASSLGPPLDNEKLFF,TGTGCCAGCAGTCTGGGGCCGCCCCTCGATAATGAAAAACTGTTTTTT
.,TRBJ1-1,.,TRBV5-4,CASSLDDSYNTEAFF,TGTGCCAGCAGCTTGGATGACAGCTATAACACTGAAGCTTTCTTT
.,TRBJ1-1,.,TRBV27,CASSLDYRGTEAFF,TGTGCCAGCAGTTTAGACTACCGGGGCACTGAAGCTTTCTTT
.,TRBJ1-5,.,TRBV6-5,CASRHRAASNQPQHF,TGTGCCAGCAGACACCGGGCAGCTAGCAATCAGCCCCAGCATTTT
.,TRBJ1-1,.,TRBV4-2,CASSQPGGTEAFF,TGTGCCAGCAGCCAACCCGGGGGCACTGAAGCTTTCTTT
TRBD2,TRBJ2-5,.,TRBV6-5,CASSLFAGGNVETQYF,TGTGCCAGCAGTTTATTTGCGGGGGGTAATGTAGAGACCCAGTACTTC
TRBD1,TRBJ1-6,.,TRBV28,CASSTGQVTPLHF,TGTGCCAGCAGTACGGGACAGGTGACACCCCTCCACTTT
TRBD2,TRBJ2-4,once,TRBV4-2,CASSQTHSAGEENIQYF,TGTGCCAGCAGCCAGACTCACTCAGCGGGGGAGGAAAACATTCAGTACTTC
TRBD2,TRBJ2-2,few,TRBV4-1,CASSQGSTSAAGELFF,TGCGCCAGCAGCCAAGGATCCACTAGCGCTGCCGGGGAGCTGTTTTTT
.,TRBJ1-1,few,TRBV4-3,CASSQVTEMNTEAFF,TGCGCCAGCAGCCAAGTGACAGAAATGAACACTGAAGCTTTCTTT